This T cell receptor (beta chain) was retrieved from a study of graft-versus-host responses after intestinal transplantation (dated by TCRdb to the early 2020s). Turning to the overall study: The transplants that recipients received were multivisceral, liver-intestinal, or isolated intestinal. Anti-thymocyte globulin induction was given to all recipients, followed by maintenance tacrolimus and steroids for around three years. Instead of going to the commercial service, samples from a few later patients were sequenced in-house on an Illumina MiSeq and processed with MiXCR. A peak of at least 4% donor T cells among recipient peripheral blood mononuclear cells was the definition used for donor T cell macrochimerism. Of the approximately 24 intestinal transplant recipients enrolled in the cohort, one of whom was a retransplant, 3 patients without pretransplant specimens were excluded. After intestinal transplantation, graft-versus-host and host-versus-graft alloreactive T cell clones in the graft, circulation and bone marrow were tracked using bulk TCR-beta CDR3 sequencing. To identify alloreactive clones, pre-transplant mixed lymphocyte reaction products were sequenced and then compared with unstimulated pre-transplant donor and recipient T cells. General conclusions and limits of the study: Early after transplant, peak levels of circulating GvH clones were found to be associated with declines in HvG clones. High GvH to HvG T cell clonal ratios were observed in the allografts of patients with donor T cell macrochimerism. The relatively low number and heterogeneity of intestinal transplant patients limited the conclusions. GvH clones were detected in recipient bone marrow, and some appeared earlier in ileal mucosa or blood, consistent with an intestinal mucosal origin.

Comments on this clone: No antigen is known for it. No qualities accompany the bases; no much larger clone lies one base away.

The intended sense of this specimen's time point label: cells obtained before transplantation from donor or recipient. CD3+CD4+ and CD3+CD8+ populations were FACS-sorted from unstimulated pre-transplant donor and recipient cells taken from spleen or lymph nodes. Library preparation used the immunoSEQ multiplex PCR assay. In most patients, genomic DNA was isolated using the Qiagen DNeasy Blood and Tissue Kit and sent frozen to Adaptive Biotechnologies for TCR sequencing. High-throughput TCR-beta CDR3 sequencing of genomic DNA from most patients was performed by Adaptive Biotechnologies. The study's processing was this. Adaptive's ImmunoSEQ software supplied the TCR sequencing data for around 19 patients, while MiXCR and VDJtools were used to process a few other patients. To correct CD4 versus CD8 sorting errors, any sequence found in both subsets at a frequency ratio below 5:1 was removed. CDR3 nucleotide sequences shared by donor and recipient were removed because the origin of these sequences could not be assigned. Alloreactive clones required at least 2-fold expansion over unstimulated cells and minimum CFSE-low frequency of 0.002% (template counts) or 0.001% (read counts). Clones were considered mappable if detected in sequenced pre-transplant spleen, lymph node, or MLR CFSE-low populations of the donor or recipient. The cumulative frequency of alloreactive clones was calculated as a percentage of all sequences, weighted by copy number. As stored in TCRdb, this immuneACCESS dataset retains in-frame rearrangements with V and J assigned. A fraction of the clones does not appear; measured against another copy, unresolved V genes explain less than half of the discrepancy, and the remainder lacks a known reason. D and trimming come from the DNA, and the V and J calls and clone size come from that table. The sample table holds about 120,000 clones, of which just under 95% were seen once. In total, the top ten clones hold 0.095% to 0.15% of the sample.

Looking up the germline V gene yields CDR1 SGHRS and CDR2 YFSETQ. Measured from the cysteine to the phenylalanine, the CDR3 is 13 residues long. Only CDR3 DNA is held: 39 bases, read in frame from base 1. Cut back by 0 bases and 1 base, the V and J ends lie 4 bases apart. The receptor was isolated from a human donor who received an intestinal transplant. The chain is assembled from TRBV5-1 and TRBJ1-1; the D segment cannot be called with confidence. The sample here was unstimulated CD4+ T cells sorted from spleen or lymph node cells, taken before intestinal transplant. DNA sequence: TGCGCCAGCAGCTTGGGTCCGAACACTGAAGCTTTCTTT. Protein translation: CASSLGPNTEAFF.